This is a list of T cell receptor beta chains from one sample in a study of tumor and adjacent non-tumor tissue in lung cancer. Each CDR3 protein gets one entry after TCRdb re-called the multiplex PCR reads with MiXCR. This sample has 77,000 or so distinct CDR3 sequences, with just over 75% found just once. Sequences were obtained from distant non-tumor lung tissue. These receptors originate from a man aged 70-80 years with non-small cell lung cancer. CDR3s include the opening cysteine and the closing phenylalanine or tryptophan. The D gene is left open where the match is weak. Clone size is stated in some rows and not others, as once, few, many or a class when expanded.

cdr3_nt: TGTGTCAGCAGTCCCTCGCGGGACAGGGTAAATTCGCCCCTCCACTTT
cdr3_aa: CVSSPSRDRVNSPLHF
v_call: TRBV4-2
j_call: TRBJ1-6
clone_size: -
d_call: TRBD1

cdr3_nt: TGTGCCAGCAGTACCTCGAAAGGACGCTATGGCTACACCTTC
cdr3_aa: CASSTSKGRYGYTF
v_call: TRBV6-5
j_call: TRBJ1-2
clone_size: -
d_call: -

cdr3_nt: TGTGTCAGCACTTTCGCGCGGGGCCCTTCGAACACCGGGGAGCTGTTTTTT
cdr3_aa: CVSTFARGPSNTGELFF
v_call: TRBV12-3/TRBV12-4
j_call: TRBJ2-2
clone_size: -
d_call: -

cdr3_nt: TGCAGTGCTCAAAAACCTGGGGACAATCAGGCCCAGCATTTT
cdr3_aa: CSAQKPGDNQAQHF
v_call: TRBV20-1
j_call: TRBJ1-5
clone_size: -
d_call: -

cdr3_nt: TGTAGTGTTGAAGGCGGCGGACTCTATGGCGACACCTTC
cdr3_aa: CSVEGGGLYGDTF
v_call: TRBV29-1
j_call: TRBJ1-2
clone_size: -
d_call: -

cdr3_nt: TGTGCCAGCAGCCTACGGACTAGCGTGAGTTACAATGGGCAGTTCTTC
cdr3_aa: CASSLRTSVSYNGQFF
v_call: TRBV11-2
j_call: TRBJ2-1
clone_size: once
d_call: TRBD2

cdr3_nt: TGTACCAATAATACCGGGAATGAGCAGTTCTTC
cdr3_aa: CTNNTGNEQFF
v_call: TRBV6-5
j_call: TRBJ2-1
clone_size: few
d_call: -

cdr3_nt: TGTGCCAGCATCTTAGACCAGGGGGGTAGGTACGAACAGTACTTC
cdr3_aa: CASILDQGGRYEQYF
v_call: TRBV11-2
j_call: TRBJ2-7
clone_size: -
d_call: -

cdr3_nt: TGTGCCAGCAGCGGATGGAGGTCCTACAATTCACCCCTCCACTTT
cdr3_aa: CASSGWRSYNSPLHF
v_call: TRBV12-3/TRBV12-4
j_call: TRBJ1-6
clone_size: -
d_call: -

cdr3_nt: TGTGCTAGCAGTCGTCCCGAGATAGGGATCGGCTCAGGAAACACCATATATTTT
cdr3_aa: CASSRPEIGIGSGNTIYF
v_call: TRBV12-3/TRBV12-4
j_call: TRBJ1-3
clone_size: -
d_call: -

cdr3_nt: TGCAGTGCTACCCCCGGCGGGAGGTTGGGACCAGGAGGTGGTACCGGGGAGCTGCTTTTT
cdr3_aa: CSATPGGRLGPGGGTGELLF
v_call: TRBV20-1
j_call: TRBJ2-2
clone_size: once
d_call: TRBD2

cdr3_nt: TGCGCCAGCAATCGTCCCGGGACAGTGATCGGCTCTGGACACACCATATATTTT
cdr3_aa: CASNRPGTVIGSGHTIYF
v_call: TRBV12-3/TRBV12-4
j_call: TRBJ1-3
clone_size: -
d_call: TRBD1

cdr3_nt: TGTGCCAGCCGCCCAGCTGGACTTAGGAACACCAGGGAGCTGTTTTTT
cdr3_aa: CASRPAGLRNTRELFF
v_call: TRBV11-2
j_call: TRBJ2-2
clone_size: once
d_call: -

cdr3_nt: TGTGTCACCTCTTGGACAGGGAAAGTTGAAGCTTTCTTT
cdr3_aa: CVTSWTGKVEAFF
v_call: TRBV6-5
j_call: TRBJ1-1
clone_size: -
d_call: TRBD1

cdr3_nt: TGTGCCAGCAGTCTAACCGGGAATCCCTGCGAGCAGTACTTC
cdr3_aa: CASSLTGNPCEQYF
v_call: TRBV6-6
j_call: TRBJ2-7
clone_size: -
d_call: -

cdr3_nt: TGTGCCAGCATCCGGACGGGGAGGATCTCCTACGAGCAGTACTTC
cdr3_aa: CASIRTGRISYEQYF
v_call: TRBV12-3/TRBV12-4
j_call: TRBJ2-7
clone_size: once
d_call: -

cdr3_nt: TGTGCCAGCAGTCGGACTAGCGGCACAGATACGCAGTATTTT
cdr3_aa: CASSRTSGTDTQYF
v_call: TRBV12-3/TRBV12-4
j_call: TRBJ2-3
clone_size: many
d_call: TRBD2

cdr3_nt: TGTGCCAGCAGCTCCATCCATCCCGATGAGCAGTTCTTC
cdr3_aa: CASSSIHPDEQFF
v_call: TRBV11-3
j_call: TRBJ2-1
clone_size: -
d_call: -

cdr3_nt: TGTGCCAGCAGTTACCTGCGTGGGGGCATGGGGACCGGGGAGCTGTTTTTT
cdr3_aa: CASSYLRGGMGTGELFF
v_call: TRBV2
j_call: TRBJ2-2
clone_size: -
d_call: -

cdr3_nt: TGCGCCAGCAGCGATGGGACGGCTGGCACAGATACGCAGTATTTT
cdr3_aa: CASSDGTAGTDTQYF
v_call: TRBV10-1
j_call: TRBJ2-3
clone_size: -
d_call: -

cdr3_nt: TGCGCCAGCAGTACCAAACGCGGGACAGGCTCCAATTCACCCCTCCACTTT
cdr3_aa: CASSTKRGTGSNSPLHF
v_call: TRBV11-1
j_call: TRBJ1-6
clone_size: once
d_call: TRBD1

cdr3_nt: TGTGCCAGCAGTTTGACAGGGTTGGGCCTTGGGGATATATTGAACACTGTAGCTTTCTTT
cdr3_aa: CASSLTGLGLGDILNTVAFF
v_call: TRBV11-2
j_call: TRBJ1-1
clone_size: -
d_call: TRBD1

cdr3_nt: TGTGCCAGCAGATTAAACGCCGGGGAGCTGTTTTTT
cdr3_aa: CASRLNAGELFF
v_call: TRBV11-3
j_call: TRBJ2-2
clone_size: -
d_call: -

cdr3_nt: TGTGCCAGCGGTTTTCAGGGATTAAATGGCTACACCTTC
cdr3_aa: CASGFQGLNGYTF
v_call: TRBV12-3/TRBV12-4
j_call: TRBJ1-2
clone_size: many
d_call: -

cdr3_nt: TGTGCCATCAGAGGTGGGACAGGGAACACAGATACGCAGTATTTT
cdr3_aa: CAIRGGTGNTDTQYF
v_call: TRBV10-3
j_call: TRBJ2-3
clone_size: many
d_call: TRBD1

cdr3_nt: TGTGCCAGCAGCTTAGATATACCGGGACTAATCACAGATAAGCAGTATTTT
cdr3_aa: CASSLDIPGLITDKQYF
v_call: TRBV11-2
j_call: TRBJ2-3
clone_size: -
d_call: TRBD2

cdr3_nt: TGTGCCAGCAGTTTAGGGGGTCGTCTTAATTCACCCGTCCACTTT
cdr3_aa: CASSLGGRLNSPVHF
v_call: TRBV12-3/TRBV12-4
j_call: TRBJ1-6
clone_size: -
d_call: -

cdr3_nt: TGTGCCGGCAGTTCGGAACAGGGGGCCGGATCACCCCTCCACTTT
cdr3_aa: CAGSSEQGAGSPLHF
v_call: TRBV28
j_call: TRBJ1-6
clone_size: once
d_call: TRBD1

cdr3_nt: TGCGCCAGCAGCTTGGGCGGAAGCCGGAGCTTCTACGAGCAGTACTTC
cdr3_aa: CASSLGGSRSFYEQYF
v_call: TRBV5-1
j_call: TRBJ2-7
clone_size: -
d_call: -

cdr3_nt: TGTGCCTGGAATGTACTTTCAGCCCCCGGTCGGGACACCATATATTTT
cdr3_aa: CAWNVLSAPGRDTIYF
v_call: TRBV30
j_call: TRBJ1-3
clone_size: -
d_call: -

cdr3_nt: TGCGCCAGCGGTGATACTAGTGGGAGCTACAAGCAGTACTTC
cdr3_aa: CASGDTSGSYKQYF
v_call: TRBV10-2
j_call: TRBJ2-7
clone_size: -
d_call: -

cdr3_nt: TGTGCCAGCGCTTCCAGTTGGGGGCGGGAGACCCAGTATTTC
cdr3_aa: CASASSWGRETQYF
v_call: TRBV11-3
j_call: TRBJ2-5
clone_size: few
d_call: -

cdr3_nt: TGTGCCAGCAGTGGGAGGGGGGAATTGGATGAGCAGTTTTTC
cdr3_aa: CASSGRGELDEQFF
v_call: TRBV6-1
j_call: TRBJ2-1
clone_size: -
d_call: -

cdr3_nt: TGCAGTGCTACAATCCCCCTAGCGGCTCAAGAGATACAGTACTTC
cdr3_aa: CSATIPLAAQEIQYF
v_call: TRBV20-1
j_call: TRBJ2-5
clone_size: few
d_call: TRBD2

cdr3_nt: TGTGCCAGCAGTTACTCGGCAACGGACAGGGCTACGTCTGAAGCTTTCTTT
cdr3_aa: CASSYSATDRATSEAFF
v_call: TRBV6-6
j_call: TRBJ1-1
clone_size: many
d_call: TRBD1

cdr3_nt: TGTGCCAGCAGATTGCGATTAGGACCGAGCAATCAGCCCCAGCATTTT
cdr3_aa: CASRLRLGPSNQPQHF
v_call: TRBV28
j_call: TRBJ1-5
clone_size: -
d_call: -

cdr3_nt: TGTGCCAGCAGTTATAATGGGGGGTTAAGTGGCTACACCTTC
cdr3_aa: CASSYNGGLSGYTF
v_call: TRBV6-5
j_call: TRBJ1-2
clone_size: once
d_call: -

cdr3_nt: TGTGCCAGCAGTTTTCCCAGGTACTATGGCTACACCTTC
cdr3_aa: CASSFPRYYGYTF
v_call: TRBV12-3/TRBV12-4
j_call: TRBJ1-2
clone_size: -
d_call: -

cdr3_nt: TGTGCCAGCGGTGCGTCCAGCGAGCAGTACTTC
cdr3_aa: CASGASSEQYF
v_call: TRBV12-3/TRBV12-4
j_call: TRBJ2-7
clone_size: -
d_call: -

cdr3_nt: TGTGCCAGCAGTTACTCAATTACCGGGCAGAGGGACTATGGCTACACCTTC
cdr3_aa: CASSYSITGQRDYGYTF
v_call: TRBV6-5
j_call: TRBJ1-2
clone_size: -
d_call: -

cdr3_nt: TGCAGCGTTGGGACAGGGGGTTTGGGGACCCAGTATTTC
cdr3_aa: CSVGTGGLGTQYF
v_call: TRBV29-1
j_call: TRBJ2-5
clone_size: few
d_call: TRBD1

cdr3_nt: TGTGCCAGCAGCTTAGTGGGTACAGGGGTTGCTGGGGAGATGTTTTTT
cdr3_aa: CASSLVGTGVAGEMFF
v_call: TRBV11-2
j_call: TRBJ2-2
clone_size: few
d_call: TRBD1

cdr3_nt: TGCAGCGTTGCCGAGGAGACCCAGTACTTC
cdr3_aa: CSVAEETQYF
v_call: TRBV29-1
j_call: TRBJ2-5
clone_size: few
d_call: -

cdr3_nt: TGTGCCAATAGCTCAATGACGGGAGCCTACGAGCAGTACTTC
cdr3_aa: CANSSMTGAYEQYF
v_call: TRBV11-3
j_call: TRBJ2-7
clone_size: -
d_call: -

cdr3_nt: TGCAGCGTTCTCCAGACGGGAGGCTATGTTTACACCTTC
cdr3_aa: CSVLQTGGYVYTF
v_call: TRBV29-1
j_call: TRBJ1-2
clone_size: -
d_call: -

cdr3_nt: TGTGCCAGCAGCCAAGAGCAGAACTCCTACAATGAGCAGTTCTTC
cdr3_aa: CASSQEQNSYNEQFF
v_call: TRBV14
j_call: TRBJ2-1
clone_size: few
d_call: -

cdr3_nt: TGTGCCATCAGTGAACCAAATCAAGGCATGGTCGAACAGTACTTC
cdr3_aa: CAISEPNQGMVEQYF
v_call: TRBV10-3
j_call: TRBJ2-7
clone_size: -
d_call: -

cdr3_nt: TGTGCCAGCTGCGACAGACTGAACACTGAAGCTTTGTTT
cdr3_aa: CASCDRLNTEALF
v_call: TRBV6-5
j_call: TRBJ1-1
clone_size: -
d_call: -

cdr3_nt: TGTGCCAGCAGTCTCCAAGATAAACAGTACTTC
cdr3_aa: CASSLQDKQYF
v_call: TRBV12-3/TRBV12-4
j_call: TRBJ2-5
clone_size: -
d_call: -

cdr3_nt: TGCGCCAGCAGCCAAAGAGAGTCTTGTAACACCGTATATTTT
cdr3_aa: CASSQRESCNTVYF
v_call: TRBV4-1
j_call: TRBJ1-3
clone_size: -
d_call: -

cdr3_nt: TGTGCCAGAGAACAGTTAAACTCCAATTCACCCCTCCACTTT
cdr3_aa: CAREQLNSNSPLHF
v_call: TRBV7-9
j_call: TRBJ1-6
clone_size: -
d_call: -

cdr3_nt: TGCGCCAGCAGGGTTTGGGGACAAGCCGACACCGGGGAGCTGTTTTTT
cdr3_aa: CASRVWGQADTGELFF
v_call: TRBV5-6
j_call: TRBJ2-2
clone_size: -
d_call: -

cdr3_nt: TGTGCCAGAAGTTTATACGCAGGGATGTCTCGTAACTATGGCTACACCTTC
cdr3_aa: CARSLYAGMSRNYGYTF
v_call: TRBV28
j_call: TRBJ1-2
clone_size: -
d_call: -

cdr3_nt: TGCAGCGTTCGCCTAGGGCCCTGTGAGCAGTTCTTC
cdr3_aa: CSVRLGPCEQFF
v_call: TRBV29-1
j_call: TRBJ2-1
clone_size: -
d_call: -

cdr3_nt: TGCAGCGTGGCCCATAGGTTCCAAGAGAATCAGTACTTC
cdr3_aa: CSVAHRFQENQYF
v_call: TRBV29-1
j_call: TRBJ2-5
clone_size: -
d_call: -

cdr3_nt: TGTGCCAGCAGCTATATGCTGGGTCCCATCACTGAAGCTTTCTTT
cdr3_aa: CASSYMLGPITEAFF
v_call: TRBV7-9
j_call: TRBJ1-1
clone_size: -
d_call: -

cdr3_nt: TGCGCCGGCAGCCAAGGAGGGGGTTCTGAAGATGAGTACTTC
cdr3_aa: CAGSQGGGSEDEYF
v_call: TRBV4-1
j_call: TRBJ2-7
clone_size: -
d_call: -

cdr3_nt: TGTGCCAGCAGTTCTCGCCGACCGGGCGCATATACGCAGTATTTT
cdr3_aa: CASSSRRPGAYTQYF
v_call: TRBV28
j_call: TRBJ2-3
clone_size: -
d_call: -

cdr3_nt: TGCAGCGGGGGACTAGACAGGGACGTTTTGCAAGAGACCCAGTACTTC
cdr3_aa: CSGGLDRDVLQETQYF
v_call: TRBV29-1
j_call: TRBJ2-5
clone_size: -
d_call: -

cdr3_nt: TGCATCATTCTATACCTGGGGGACTATGGCTACACCTTC
cdr3_aa: CIILYLGDYGYTF
v_call: TRBV29-1
j_call: TRBJ1-2
clone_size: -
d_call: -